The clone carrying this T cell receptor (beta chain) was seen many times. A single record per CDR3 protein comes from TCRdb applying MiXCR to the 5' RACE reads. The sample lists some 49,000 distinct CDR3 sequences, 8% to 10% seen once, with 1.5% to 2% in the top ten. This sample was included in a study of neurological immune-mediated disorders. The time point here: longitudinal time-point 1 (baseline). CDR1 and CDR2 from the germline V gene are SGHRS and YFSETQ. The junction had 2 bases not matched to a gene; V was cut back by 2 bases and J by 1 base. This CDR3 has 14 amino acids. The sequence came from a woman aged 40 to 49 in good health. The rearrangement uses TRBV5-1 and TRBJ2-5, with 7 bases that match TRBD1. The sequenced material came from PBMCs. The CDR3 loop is CASSLGTAQETQYF. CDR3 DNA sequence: TGCGCCAGCAGCTTAGGGACAGCCCAAGAGACCCAGTACTTC.